This is a list of T cell receptor beta chains from one sample in a study of blood T cell repertoires in COVID-19. The data were produced by immunoSEQ multiplex PCR, yet TCRdb's version contains in-frame clones alone and is incomplete. The repertoire holds over 110,000 clones, with over 70% as singletons. Sequenced: PBMCs or T cells enriched from blood (not recorded which). The receptors were sampled from a man between 45 and 60 years old in a cohort exposed to, infected with or recovered from COVID-19 (not recorded which). Each CDR3 is given with its conserved first and last residue. A D gene is named only where the DNA matches it firmly. Clone size is shown for a subset of rows, as once, few, many or a class of expanded clone.

clone_size j_call d_call v_call cdr3_aa cdr3_nt
once TRBJ1-1 NA TRBV6-5 CASRLNLGTEAFF TGTGCCAGCAGGCTAAATCTAGGCACTGAAGCTTTCTTT
NA TRBJ1-2 TRBD1 TRBV5-1 CASSVGQLYGYTF TGCGCCAGCAGCGTGGGACAGCTCTATGGCTACACCTTC
NA TRBJ2-7 TRBD1 TRBV3-1/TRBV3-2 CASSQERVIRAGGSYEQYF TGTGCCAGCAGCCAAGAGAGGGTGATTAGGGCAGGGGGATCATACGAGCAGTACTTC
NA TRBJ2-7 TRBD2 TRBV9 CASSAGTSGSYEQYF TGTGCCAGCAGCGCTGGGACTAGCGGCTCCTACGAGCAGTACTTC
few TRBJ1-2 TRBD1 TRBV10-2 CASSRTGDYGYTF TGCGCCAGCAGTCGCACAGGGGACTATGGCTACACCTTC
NA TRBJ2-7 NA TRBV18 CASSPAPGGAYEQYF TGTGCCAGCTCACCAGCCCCTGGGGGCGCCTACGAGCAGTACTTC
NA TRBJ2-3 NA TRBV9 CASSVVSGFTDTQYF TGTGCCAGCAGCGTAGTGAGCGGTTTCACAGATACGCAGTATTTT
NA TRBJ1-2 NA TRBV3-1/TRBV3-2 CASSQPDYGYTF TGTGCCAGCAGCCAACCCGACTATGGCTACACCTTC
NA TRBJ2-5 NA TRBV10-3 CAISESPRYQETQYF TGTGCCATCAGTGAGTCGCCTAGGTACCAAGAGACCCAGTACTTC
NA TRBJ1-2 TRBD1 TRBV6-5 CASRRTGHYGYTF TGTGCCAGCAGGAGGACAGGGCACTATGGCTACACCTTC
NA TRBJ2-7 NA TRBV12-3/TRBV12-4 CASGMGREQYF TGTGCCAGCGGGATGGGGAGGGAGCAGTACTTC
NA TRBJ2-3 NA TRBV5-1 CASSFGASVPDTQYF TGCGCCAGCAGCTTTGGGGCTAGCGTGCCAGATACGCAGTATTTT
NA TRBJ2-7 NA TRBV6-5 CASSYFSPREPYEQYF TGTGCCAGCAGTTACTTCTCCCCCCGGGAACCCTACGAGCAGTACTTC
few TRBJ2-1 NA TRBV29-1 CSVEATVNEQFF TGCAGCGTTGAAGCCACTGTCAATGAGCAGTTCTTC
NA TRBJ2-2 TRBD2 TRBV30 CAWSYRTSGVANTGELFF TGTGCCTGGAGTTACCGGACTAGCGGGGTCGCGAACACCGGGGAGCTGTTTTTT
NA TRBJ2-7 NA TRBV19 CATSPGGNYEQYF TGTGCCACCTCACCTGGGGGCAACTACGAGCAGTACTTC
NA TRBJ2-5 NA TRBV18 CASSPEAPGSETQYF TGTGCCAGCTCACCAGAGGCCCCCGGATCGGAGACCCAGTACTTC
NA TRBJ1-2 TRBD1 TRBV3-1/TRBV3-2 CASSQDLTGRHYGYTF TGTGCCAGCAGCCAAGACCTGACAGGGAGGCACTATGGCTACACCTTC
NA TRBJ2-1 NA TRBV20-1 CSAREGLWEFF TGCAGTGCTAGAGAGGGCCTATGGGAGTTCTTC
NA TRBJ2-3 TRBD2 TRBV6-5 CASSLAGGATDTQYF TGTGCCAGCAGTTTAGCGGGAGGGGCCACAGATACGCAGTATTTT
NA TRBJ2-7 TRBD2 TRBV30 CAWNGGVLGYEQYF TGTGCCTGGAATGGGGGGGTATTAGGCTACGAGCAGTACTTC
NA TRBJ2-5 TRBD2 TRBV3-1/TRBV3-2 CASSLMGGRETQYF TGTGCCAGCAGCCTTATGGGGGGGAGAGAGACCCAGTACTTC
NA TRBJ1-2 TRBD1 TRBV6-1 CASSDVEGTGDLRGYTF TGTGCCAGCAGTGACGTTGAGGGGACAGGGGATTTGCGGGGCTACACCTTC
NA TRBJ1-6 TRBD1 TRBV3-1/TRBV3-2 CASSQVKGAGFHSPLHF TGTGCCAGCAGCCAAGTCAAGGGGGCTGGCTTTCATTCACCCCTCCACTTT
few TRBJ2-3 TRBD2 TRBV3-1/TRBV3-2 CASSQETSGGSTDTQYF TGTGCCAGCAGCCAGGAGACTAGCGGGGGGAGCACAGATACGCAGTATTTT
NA TRBJ2-1 TRBD1 TRBV18 CASSSYPGQPDNEQFF TGTGCCAGCTCATCTTACCCGGGACAGCCAGACAATGAGCAGTTCTTC
NA TRBJ2-5 TRBD2 TRBV11-2 CASSSPPLAGFETQYF TGTGCCAGCAGCTCCCCGCCGTTAGCGGGGTTTGAGACCCAGTACTTC
NA TRBJ2-2 NA TRBV5-4 CASSLYGRTGELFF TGTGCCAGCAGCTTGTATGGGAGGACCGGGGAGCTGTTTTTT
once TRBJ2-7 NA TRBV21-1 CASSKPRDRYYEQYF TGTGCCAGCAGCAAACCCCGGGACAGGTACTACGAGCAGTACTTC
NA TRBJ2-1 TRBD2 TRBV6-5 CASSLRGLAGEQFF TGTGCCAGCAGTTTGAGAGGACTAGCGGGTGAGCAGTTCTTC
NA TRBJ2-1 TRBD1 TRBV4-3 CASSQTGGYNEQFF TGCGCCAGCAGCCAGACAGGGGGTTACAATGAGCAGTTCTTC
few TRBJ2-2 TRBD2 TRBV11-3 CASSQGLAGPGELFF TGTGCCAGCAGCCAGGGACTAGCGGGCCCCGGGGAGCTGTTTTTT
NA TRBJ2-2 NA TRBV4-2 CASSHPTSPGELFF TGTGCCAGCAGCCACCCCACTTCTCCCGGGGAGCTGTTTTTT
NA TRBJ1-2 NA TRBV9 CASSPLGGQGDTF TGTGCCAGCAGCCCCCTAGGAGGGCAAGGAGACACCTTC
once TRBJ2-5 NA TRBV28 CATSSTGETQYF TGTGCCACCAGCAGTACGGGTGAGACCCAGTACTTC
NA TRBJ1-5 TRBD1 TRBV7-2 CASRQGALSNQPQHF TGTGCCAGTAGACAGGGGGCCTTGTCGAATCAGCCCCAGCATTTT
NA TRBJ2-3 TRBD2 TRBV2 CASSLTSGSTDTQYF TGTGCCAGCAGTTTAACTAGCGGGAGCACAGATACGCAGTATTTT
NA TRBJ2-5 TRBD1 TRBV6-5 CASSYRGRGQGETQYF TGTGCCAGCAGTTATAGGGGCAGGGGGCAAGGAGAGACCCAGTACTTC
NA TRBJ2-1 NA TRBV30 CAWTRPPSNEQFF TGTGCCTGGACTAGACCCCCCTCCAATGAGCAGTTCTTC
NA TRBJ1-4 TRBD1 TRBV19 CASKRGPTNEKLFF TGTGCCAGTAAAAGGGGGCCTACTAATGAAAAACTGTTTTTT
NA TRBJ2-3 NA TRBV14 CASSQALGWPDTQYF TGTGCCAGCAGCCAAGCTCTGGGCTGGCCAGATACGCAGTATTTT
NA TRBJ1-2 NA TRBV19 CASSMATVNGYTF TGTGCCAGTAGTATGGCCACCGTCAATGGCTACACCTTC
NA TRBJ1-5 NA TRBV6-2/TRBV6-3 CASSYAGKLGKSDQPQHF TGTGCCAGCAGTTACGCGGGAAAATTGGGGAAAAGCGATCAGCCCCAGCATTTT
NA TRBJ2-1 TRBD1 TRBV3-1/TRBV3-2 CASSQDGTGAHNEQFF TGTGCCAGCAGCCAAGATGGGACAGGGGCCCACAATGAGCAGTTCTTC
NA TRBJ2-7 NA TRBV7-9 CASSLALESYEQYF TGTGCCAGCAGCTTAGCGCTAGAATCCTACGAGCAGTACTTC
NA TRBJ2-7 NA TRBV10-3 CAISESNYEQYF TGTGCCATCAGTGAGTCTAACTACGAGCAGTACTTC
NA TRBJ1-1 NA TRBV27 CASSGLQGNTEAFF TGTGCCAGCAGCGGGCTACAGGGGAACACTGAAGCTTTCTTT
NA TRBJ1-2 TRBD1 TRBV30 CAWKAGGDYGYTF TGTGCCTGGAAGGCAGGGGGAGACTATGGCTACACCTTC
NA TRBJ2-3 NA TRBV5-6 CASSQLDTQYF TGTGCCAGCTCCCAGTTGGATACGCAGTATTTT
NA TRBJ2-7 NA TRBV7-9 CASSPRSYEQYF TGTGCCAGCAGCCCCCGCTCCTACGAGCAGTACTTC
NA TRBJ2-5 NA TRBV30 CAWSVQDEQTQYF TGTGCCTGGAGCGTACAGGATGAACAGACCCAGTACTTC
NA TRBJ1-6 TRBD1 TRBV29-1 CSVAETGVGPLHF TGCAGCGTTGCCGAGACAGGGGTTGGACCCCTCCACTTT
NA TRBJ1-1 NA TRBV15 CATSRDRVLNTEAFF TGTGCCACCAGCAGAGATCGGGTCCTAAACACTGAAGCTTTCTTT